These 22 T cell receptor beta chains share one sample of origin, sequenced in a study of blood T cell repertoires in COVID-19. Clones were read by immunoSEQ multiplex PCR, and TCRdb kept only the in-frame ones, dropping some. This sample yields just under 150,000 clones, of which 85% to 90% are seen a single time; 8.6% belongs to the top ten. The sequenced sample was peripheral blood. These receptors all come from a woman aged 45-65 years with active or convalescent COVID-19.

The chain couples TRBV7-2 to TRBJ1-1, with 9 bases fitting TRBD1. The V segment lost 5 bases and the J segment 1 base; nucleotides outside the gene matches: 8. The CDR3 covers 16 residues. CDR1 is SGHTA and CDR2 is FQGNSA in the germline V gene. CDR3: CASSLGQGLRNTEAFF. The CDR3, as DNA: TGTGCCAGCAGCCTCGGACAGGGGCTAAGGAACACTGAAGCTTTCTTT.

The gene calls are TRBV4-1 and TRBJ2-1; weak D call: TRBD2 (6 bases). This CDR3 spans 18 amino acids. V was trimmed by 0 bases and J by 3 bases, leaving 18 bases between them. Germline V gene lookup returns CDR1 MGHRA and CDR2 YSYEKL. The CDR3 is CASSQDRGNGRVYNEQFF. As DNA, the CDR3 is TGCGCCAGCAGCCAAGATCGGGGGAACGGGAGAGTCTACAATGAGCAGTTCTTC.

J is TRBJ1-5 and V is TRBV19, with D hard to call. Trimming stripped 1 base from V and 3 bases from J, with 13 bases between. Germline values: CDR1 LNHDA, CDR2 SQIVND (reference sequence). The CDR3 totals 16 residues. CDR3 sequence reads: CASSIARTGPNQPQHF. CDR3 DNA sequence: TGTGCCAGTAGTATAGCCCGAACTGGGCCCAATCAGCCCCAGCATTTT.

The V gene is TRBV19, the J gene TRBJ1-1; D uncertain. The germline V gene encodes CDR1 LNHDA and CDR2 SQIVND (reference sequence). The V end lost 1 base, the J end lost 1 base, and 7 bases lay between the germline ends. The CDR3 is made up of 14 amino acids. The CDR3 DNA reads TGTGCCAGTAGTATAGTAATTTGGAACACTGAAGCTTTCTTT. It translates to CASSIVIWNTEAFF.

The chain combines TRBV24-1 with TRBJ2-5, with D hard to call. This CDR3 is 13 amino acids long. Trimming left V 0 bases short and J 2 bases short, with 3 bases between. CDR1 KGHDR and CDR2 SFDVKD come from the germline V gene. The CDR3 DNA is TGTGCCACCAGTGATTTGCCTCAAGAGACCCAGTACTTC. It specifies CATSDLPQETQYF.

V and J are TRBV30 and TRBJ2-3; 11 nucleotides line up with TRBD2. This CDR3 is built from 16 residues. CDR1 and CDR2 from the germline V gene are GTSNPN and SVGIG (reference sequence). Trimming took 4 bases from V and 8 from J; bases not matched to a gene: 14. This CDR3 is CAWNPLAGDPIGTQYF. The CDR3, as DNA: TGTGCCTGGAACCCACTAGCGGGGGACCCGATAGGTACGCAGTATTTT.

This sequence joins TRBV7-2 and TRBJ1-3; D remains ambiguous. CDR1 and CDR2 (germline): SGHTA, FQGNSA. Trimming took off 3 bases at V and 0 bases at J, with 12 bases between the two ends. This CDR3 comprises 16 residues. CDR3 sequence reads: CASSLPYLSSGNTIYF. CDR3 sequence (DNA): TGTGCCAGCAGCTTGCCGTACTTATCCTCTGGAAACACCATATATTTT.

V gene TRBV6-6 combines with J gene TRBJ1-5; TRBD1 aligns across 8 bases. The CDR3 sequence is 13 residues long. Germline CDR1 is MNHNY and CDR2 is SVGAGI (reference sequence). V was pared by 6 bases and J by 3 bases, with 1 base of the junction left unmatched. The CDR3 nucleotides read TGTGCCAGCAGGGACAGGGACAATCAGCCCCAGCATTTT. Protein product: CASRDRDNQPQHF.

CDR3 nucleotide sequence: TGTGCCAGCTCACCAGTTATCGTGGGCTCTCTTTCCTACAATGAGCAGTTCTTC. Amino acids: CASSPVIVGSLSYNEQFF. The chain has TRBV18 and TRBJ2-1; the D is unclear. Trimming cost V 2 bases and J 1 base, with 18 bases left between them. Germline CDR1 and CDR2: KGHSH and LQKENI. CDR3 length equals 18 residues.

The chain uses TRBV28 and TRBJ1-5; 7 positions agree with TRBD1. The CDR3 sequence is 13 residues long. The V gene end was trimmed by 10 bases and the J gene end by 5 bases; junction bases not matched to a gene: 8. Germline-derived CDR1 and CDR2 are MDHEN and SYDVKM. The CDR3 is CAIRGQMDQPQHF. CDR3 nucleotide sequence: TGTGCCATCCGGGGACAGATGGATCAGCCCCAGCATTTT.

The rearrangement uses TRBV7-9 and TRBJ1-2; 8 nucleotides match TRBD1. The CDR3 loop spans 14 amino acids. Unmatched junction bases numbered 4, after V lost 0 bases and J lost 7 bases. Looked up from germline, CDR1 is SEHNR and CDR2 is FQNEAQ (reference sequence). The CDR3 is CASSLAETGVGYTF. In DNA form, the CDR3 reads TGTGCCAGCAGCTTAGCGGAGACAGGGGTTGGCTACACCTTC.

J is TRBJ1-2 and V is TRBV6-2 or TRBV6-3; D might be TRBD1 (5 bases). This CDR3 spans 13 amino acids. In germline, CDR1 is MNHEY, CDR2 SVGEGT. V was shortened by 3 bases and J by 7 bases, with 12 bases between the two germline ends. CDR3 sequence: CASSYTDSTGYTF. CDR3 DNA: TGTGCCAGCAGTTATACAGACAGTACTGGCTACACCTTC.

V is TRBV5-1 and J is TRBJ1-6; tentative D call: TRBD1 (6 bases). Germline V gene sequence: CDR1 SGHRS, CDR2 YFSETQ. The V and J ends lost 4 bases and 9 bases respectively, with 17 bases between them. This CDR3 has 15 residues. For the CDR3, the DNA is TGCGCCAGCAGCATTCACAGGGAACGCGGTTCACCCCTCCACTTT. Encoded protein: CASSIHRERGSPLHF.

The chain recombines TRBV18 with TRBJ2-5; a possible D gene is TRBD2 (5 bases). The CDR3 totals 14 residues. Trimming shortened V by 3 bases and J by 2 bases, and 10 bases separated the two germline ends. Germline-derived CDR1 and CDR2 are KGHSH and LQKENI. The CDR3 reads CASSPIRLQETQYF. CDR3 DNA: TGTGCCAGCTCACCTATACGACTACAAGAGACCCAGTACTTC. The whole variable domain, filled in from reference TRBV18 and TRBJ2-5, reads NAGVMQNPRHLVRRRGQEARLRCSPMKGHSHVYWYRQLPEEGLKFMVYLQKENIIDESGMPKERFSAEFPKEGPSILRIQQVVRGDSAAYFCASSPIRLQETQYFGPGTRLLVL.

This rearrangement joins TRBV30 to TRBJ2-7; TRBD2 aligns across 13 bases. CDR3 length: 12 residues. Trimming took 2 bases from V and 12 from J; bases not matched to a gene: 4. Germline values: CDR1 GTSNPN, CDR2 SVGIG (reference sequence). This chain's CDR3 is CAWSTSGGALYF. DNA for the CDR3: TGTGCCTGGAGTACTAGCGGGGGGGCCCTGTACTTC. The full variable domain, its missing parts supplied by reference TRBV30 and TRBJ2-7, is SQTIHQWPATLVQPVGSPLSLECTVEGTSNPNLYWYRQAAGRGLQLLFYSVGIGQISSEVPQNLSASRPQDRQFILSSKKLLLSDSGFYLCAWSTSGGALYFGPGTRLTVT.

This chain joins TRBV7-8 and TRBJ1-2; the D gene is possibly TRBD1 (5 bases). CDR3 length: 13 residues. The V end was cut by 6 bases, the J end by 7 bases, with 15 bases between. Looked up from germline, CDR1 is SGHVS and CDR2 is FQNEAQ. In nucleotides, the CDR3 is TGTGCCAGCAGTCAGAATTCACAGGCTGGCTACACCTTC. Its translation is CASSQNSQAGYTF.

J is TRBJ1-1 and V is TRBV27; D may be TRBD1 (5 bases). V lost 2 bases and J 7 bases, leaving 8 bases between the germline ends. The CDR3 runs 12 residues. In germline, CDR1 is MNHEY, CDR2 SMNVEV (reference sequence). The CDR3 nucleotides are TGTGCCAGCAGTTTAATCGGGGGTGAAGCTTTCTTT. This codes for CASSLIGGEAFF.

V gene TRBV19 combines with J gene TRBJ1-4, with D tentatively TRBD1 (5 bases). Germline V gives CDR1 LNHDA, CDR2 SQIVND (reference sequence). The germline V and J ends were trimmed by 4 bases and 7 bases, with 22 bases remaining between them. CDR3 length: 17 amino acids. The CDR3 is CASSTIPGRVRSEKLFF. The CDR3 region has the DNA TGTGCCAGTAGTACCATCCCGGGCAGGGTCCGTTCTGAAAAACTGTTTTTT.

The genes are TRBV10-3 and TRBJ1-1; D unclear. The germline V gene encodes CDR1 ENHRY and CDR2 SYGVKD. The germline V and J ends were trimmed by 2 bases and 0 bases, with 7 bases remaining between them. This CDR3 is built from 14 residues. CDR3: CAISETDMNTEAFF. The CDR3 nucleotides read TGTGCCATCAGTGAGACAGATATGAACACTGAAGCTTTCTTT.

V and J are TRBV7-6 and TRBJ2-7; the D gene is possibly TRBD1 (6 bases). Trimming pared 0 bases from V and 6 bases from J, leaving 12 bases between. This CDR3 region has 14 residues. Germline-derived CDR1 and CDR2 are SGHVS and FNYEAQ. CDR3 sequence (DNA): TGTGCCAGCAGCTTAGCACAGGGTGATGGCGAGCAGTACTTC. It is translated as CASSLAQGDGEQYF.

The CDR3 sequence: CASSPQGGGEQYF. CDR3 in DNA: TGTGCCAGCAGCCCGCAGGGGGGAGGCGAGCAGTACTTC. The chain joins TRBV11-3 to TRBJ2-7; a weak D match, TRBD1 (7 bases). Germline CDR1 SGHNT, CDR2 YENEEA. Trimming removed 5 bases from V and 6 bases from J, with 14 bases in between. CDR3 length: 13 amino acids. The variable domain in full, completed from reference TRBV11-3 and TRBJ2-7, reads EAGVVQSPRYKIIEKKQPVAFWCNPISGHNTLYWYLQNLGQGPELLIRYENEEAVDDSQLPKDRFSAERLKGVDSTLKIQPAELGDSAVYLCASSPQGGGEQYFGPGTRLTVT.

This clone was observed a handful of times. The chain is built from TRBV9 and TRBJ2-7; no clear D gene. CDR1 SGDLS and CDR2 YYNGEE come from the germline V gene. This CDR3 has 13 amino acids. With 3 bases removed from V and 9 bases from J, the gap between germline ends came to 16 bases. CDR3 DNA: TGTGCCAGCAGCGACGACTCCATCGGATGGCAGTACTTC. This codes for CASSDDSIGWQYF.